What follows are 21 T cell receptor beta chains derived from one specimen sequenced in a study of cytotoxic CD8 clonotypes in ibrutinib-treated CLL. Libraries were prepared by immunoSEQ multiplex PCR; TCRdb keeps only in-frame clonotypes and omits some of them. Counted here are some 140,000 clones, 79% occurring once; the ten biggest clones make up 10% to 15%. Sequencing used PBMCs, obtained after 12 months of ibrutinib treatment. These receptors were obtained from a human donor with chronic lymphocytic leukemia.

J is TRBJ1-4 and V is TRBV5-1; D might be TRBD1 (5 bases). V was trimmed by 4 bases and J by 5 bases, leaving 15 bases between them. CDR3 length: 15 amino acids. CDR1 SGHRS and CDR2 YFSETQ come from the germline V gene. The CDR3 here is CASSGRTGDNEKLFF. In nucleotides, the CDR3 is TGCGCCAGCAGCGGGAGGACGGGGGACAATGAAAAACTGTTTTTT.

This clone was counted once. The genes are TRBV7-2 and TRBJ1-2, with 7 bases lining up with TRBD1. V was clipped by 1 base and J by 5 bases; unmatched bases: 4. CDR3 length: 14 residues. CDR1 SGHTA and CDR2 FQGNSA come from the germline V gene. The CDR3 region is CASSLGQGPYGYTF. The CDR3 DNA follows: TGTGCCAGCAGCTTAGGACAGGGCCCGTATGGCTACACCTTC.

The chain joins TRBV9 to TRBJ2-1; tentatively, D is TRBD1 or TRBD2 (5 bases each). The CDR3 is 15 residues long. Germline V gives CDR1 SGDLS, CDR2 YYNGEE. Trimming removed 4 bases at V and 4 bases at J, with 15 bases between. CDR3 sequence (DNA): TGTGCCAGCAGCAGTCGGGACGCCCCTTACAATGAGCAGTTCTTC. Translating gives CASSSRDAPYNEQFF.

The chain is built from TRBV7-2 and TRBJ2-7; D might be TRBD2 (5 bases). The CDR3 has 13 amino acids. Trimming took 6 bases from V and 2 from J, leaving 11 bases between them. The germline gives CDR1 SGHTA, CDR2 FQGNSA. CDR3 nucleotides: TGTGCCAGCAGACCAAGCGGAACCTACGAGCAGTACTTC. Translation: CASRPSGTYEQYF.

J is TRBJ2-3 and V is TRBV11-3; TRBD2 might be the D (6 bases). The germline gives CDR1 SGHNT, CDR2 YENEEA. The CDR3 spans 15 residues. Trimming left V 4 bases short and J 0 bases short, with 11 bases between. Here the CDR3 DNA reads TGTGCCAGCAGCTCCCGGCGGGAAAGCACAGATACGCAGTATTTT. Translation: CASSSRRESTDTQYF.

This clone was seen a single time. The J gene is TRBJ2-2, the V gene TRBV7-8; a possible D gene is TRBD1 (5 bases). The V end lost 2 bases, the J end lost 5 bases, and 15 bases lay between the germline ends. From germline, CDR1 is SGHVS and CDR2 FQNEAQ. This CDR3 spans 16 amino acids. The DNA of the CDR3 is TGTGCCAGCAGCTTAAACAGGAACGCACCTACCGGGGAGCTGTTTTTT. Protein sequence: CASSLNRNAPTGELFF. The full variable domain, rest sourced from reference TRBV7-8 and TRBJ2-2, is GAGVSQSPRYKVAKRGQDVALRCDPISGHVSLFWYQQALGQGPEFLTYFQNEAQLDKSGLPSDRFFAERPEGSVSTLKIQRTQQEDSAVYLCASSLNRNAPTGELFFGEGSRLTVL.

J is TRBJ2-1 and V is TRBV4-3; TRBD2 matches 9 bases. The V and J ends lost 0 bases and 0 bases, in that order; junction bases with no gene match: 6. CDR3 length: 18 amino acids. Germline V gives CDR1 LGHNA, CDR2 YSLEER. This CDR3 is CASSQEGGRAVSYNEQFF. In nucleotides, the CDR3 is TGCGCCAGCAGCCAAGAAGGCGGGAGGGCGGTCTCCTACAATGAGCAGTTCTTC.

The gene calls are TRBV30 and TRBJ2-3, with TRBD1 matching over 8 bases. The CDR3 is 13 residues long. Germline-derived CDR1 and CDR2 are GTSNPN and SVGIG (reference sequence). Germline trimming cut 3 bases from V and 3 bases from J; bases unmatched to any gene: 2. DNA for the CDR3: TGTGCCTGGAGCCGGGACAGGACAGATACGCAGTATTTT. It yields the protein CAWSRDRTDTQYF.

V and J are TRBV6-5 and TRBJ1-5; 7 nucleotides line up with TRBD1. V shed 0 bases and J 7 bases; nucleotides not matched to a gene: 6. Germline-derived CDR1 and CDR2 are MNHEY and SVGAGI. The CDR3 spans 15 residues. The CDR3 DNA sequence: TGTGCCAGCAGTTACTCCTATACAGGGGACCAGCCCCAGCATTTT. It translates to CASSYSYTGDQPQHF.

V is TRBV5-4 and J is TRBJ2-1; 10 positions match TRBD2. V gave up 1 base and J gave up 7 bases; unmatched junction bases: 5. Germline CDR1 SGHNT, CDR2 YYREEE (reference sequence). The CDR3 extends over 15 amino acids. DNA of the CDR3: TGTGCCAGCAGCTTGACTAGCGGGAATTGGAATGAGCAGTTCTTC. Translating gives CASSLTSGNWNEQFF.

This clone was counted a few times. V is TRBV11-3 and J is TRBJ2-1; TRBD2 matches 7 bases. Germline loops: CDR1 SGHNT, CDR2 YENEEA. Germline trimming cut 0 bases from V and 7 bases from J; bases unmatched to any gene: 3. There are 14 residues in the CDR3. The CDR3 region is CASSLDGRKNEQFF. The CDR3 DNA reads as TGTGCCAGCAGCTTAGACGGGAGGAAGAATGAGCAGTTCTTC.

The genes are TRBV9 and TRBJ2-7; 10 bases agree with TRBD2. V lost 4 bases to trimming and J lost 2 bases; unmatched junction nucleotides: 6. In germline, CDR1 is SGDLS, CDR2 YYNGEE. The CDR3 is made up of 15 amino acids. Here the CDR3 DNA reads TGTGCCAGCAGCCCCATACTAGCGGGAACCTACGAGCAGTACTTC. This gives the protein CASSPILAGTYEQYF.

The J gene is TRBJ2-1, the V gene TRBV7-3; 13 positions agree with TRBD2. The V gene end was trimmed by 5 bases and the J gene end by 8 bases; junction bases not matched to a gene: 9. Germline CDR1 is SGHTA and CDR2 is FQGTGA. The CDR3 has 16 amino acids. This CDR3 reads CASSPYGTSGADEQFF. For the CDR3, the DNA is TGTGCCAGCAGCCCATACGGGACTAGCGGGGCCGATGAGCAGTTCTTC.

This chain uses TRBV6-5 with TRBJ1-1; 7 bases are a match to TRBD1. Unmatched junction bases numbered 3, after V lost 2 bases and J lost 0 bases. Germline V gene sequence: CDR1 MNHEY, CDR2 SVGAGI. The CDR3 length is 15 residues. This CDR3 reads CASSYGGQVNTEAFF. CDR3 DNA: TGTGCCAGCAGTTACGGTGGACAGGTGAACACTGAAGCTTTCTTT.

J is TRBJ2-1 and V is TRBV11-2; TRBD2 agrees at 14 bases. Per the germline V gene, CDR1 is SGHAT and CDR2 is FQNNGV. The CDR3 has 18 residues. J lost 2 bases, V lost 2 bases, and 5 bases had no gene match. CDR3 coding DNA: TGTGCCAGCAGCTTATTGGGACTAGCGGGAGCGCCCTACAATGAGCAGTTCTTC. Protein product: CASSLLGLAGAPYNEQFF.

This CDR3 is CASSFGTGGDTQYF. In nucleotides, the CDR3 is TGCGCCAGCAGCTTCGGGACAGGCGGGGATACGCAGTATTTT. This rearrangement joins TRBV5-1 to TRBJ2-3, with TRBD1 identical over 8 bases. The trim removed 2 bases at V and 6 bases at J, leaving 5 bases unmatched. Germline V CDR1 and CDR2: SGHRS, YFSETQ. The CDR3 runs to 14 residues. The full variable domain, rest sourced from reference TRBV5-1 and TRBJ2-3, is KAGVTQTPRYLIKTRGQQVTLSCSPISGHRSVSWYQQTPGQGLQFLFEYFSETQRNKGNFPGRFSGRQFSNSRSEMNVSTLELGDSALYLCASSFGTGGDTQYFGPGTRLTVL.

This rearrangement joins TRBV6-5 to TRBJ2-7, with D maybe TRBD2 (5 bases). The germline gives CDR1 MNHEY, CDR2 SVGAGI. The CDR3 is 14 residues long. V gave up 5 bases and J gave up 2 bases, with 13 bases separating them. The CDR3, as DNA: TGTGCCAGCAGTGCCCGTGCGACTACCTACGAGCAGTACTTC. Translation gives CASSARATTYEQYF.

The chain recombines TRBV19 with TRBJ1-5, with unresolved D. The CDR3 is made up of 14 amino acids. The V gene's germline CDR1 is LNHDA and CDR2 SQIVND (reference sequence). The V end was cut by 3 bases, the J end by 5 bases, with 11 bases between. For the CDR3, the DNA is TGTGCCAGTAGTATCGGGCCCAGATATCAGCCCCAGCATTTT. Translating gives CASSIGPRYQPQHF.

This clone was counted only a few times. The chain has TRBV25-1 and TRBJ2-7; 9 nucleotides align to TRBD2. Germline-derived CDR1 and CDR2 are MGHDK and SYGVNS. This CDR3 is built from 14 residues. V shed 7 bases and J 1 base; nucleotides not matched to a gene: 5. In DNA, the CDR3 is TGTGCCAGCATCACTAGCGGGCCTTCCTACGAGCAGTACTTC. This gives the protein CASITSGPSYEQYF.

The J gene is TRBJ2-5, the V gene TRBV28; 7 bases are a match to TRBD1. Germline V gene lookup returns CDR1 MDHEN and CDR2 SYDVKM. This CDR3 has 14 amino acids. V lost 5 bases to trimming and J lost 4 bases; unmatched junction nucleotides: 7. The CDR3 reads CASSLGQVGETQYF. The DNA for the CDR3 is TGTGCCAGCAGTCTCGGACAGGTTGGAGAGACCCAGTACTTC.

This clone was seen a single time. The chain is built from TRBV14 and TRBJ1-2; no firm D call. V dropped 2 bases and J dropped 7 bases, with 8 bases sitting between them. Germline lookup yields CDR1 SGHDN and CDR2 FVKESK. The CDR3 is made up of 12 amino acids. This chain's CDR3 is CASSQSSAGYTF. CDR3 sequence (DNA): TGTGCCAGCAGCCAATCGTCAGCTGGCTACACCTTC.